This T cell receptor (beta chain) was found in a study of T cells after yellow fever vaccination. V lost 1 base, J lost 7 bases, and 10 bases lay in between. The CDR3 has 13 amino acids. Germline CDR1 is MDHEN and CDR2 is SYDVKM. Regarding this clonotype: The antigen remains undetermined.

The 5'RACE template-switching step produced TCR cDNA and added a universal primer site and UMIs. TCRdb passed the 5' RACE reads through MiXCR, listing each CDR3 protein once. The table has roughly 260,000 distinct CDR3 sequences, about an eighth seen once; the top ten hold 0.45% to 0.65%. Study-wide points: At 95% to 98% for CD4 and almost 90% for CD8, most primary-vaccination clones showed up again after the booster. The secondary response was weaker, and its peak arrived faster, on day 5 versus 15.

The J gene is TRBJ1-1, the V gene TRBV28; perhaps TRBD1 as D (6 bases). Material: CD4+ T cells sorted from PBMCs, obtained 45 days after the yellow fever booster vaccination. The sequence was obtained from a man aged 25 to 40 who received the YFV17D yellow fever vaccine. The CDR3 coding sequence is TGTGCCAGCAGTTTATTTCGGACAGATGAAGCTTTCTTT. Translated: CASSLFRTDEAFF.